These 32 T cell receptor beta chains originate from one sample sequenced in a study of beta chain features in type 1 diabetes. Every bit of the isolated RNA underwent reverse transcription, so sequencing read expressed TCRB transcripts. Profiled with immunoSEQ multiplex PCR; TCRdb holds only in-frame clones, not every one. The repertoire holds around 430,000 clones, with 30% as singletons. Input material: naive CD4+ T cells from blood. The origin of the receptors is a man between 18 and 29 years old in good health.

This clone was seen once. The chain uses TRBV7-9 and TRBJ1-1; the D is unclear. This CDR3 is 14 amino acids long. Trimming shortened V by 5 bases and J by 2 bases, and 12 bases separated the two germline ends. Germline V gene sequence: CDR1 SEHNR, CDR2 FQNEAQ (reference sequence). The DNA for the CDR3 is TGTGCCAGCAGCCGAGGACGGAGTAACACTGAAGCTTTCTTT. Translated, it gives CASSRGRSNTEAFF.

The sample holds a few counts of this clone. The chain employs TRBV7-6 and TRBJ1-2; 7 bases agree with TRBD1. Germline V gene lookup returns CDR1 SGHVS and CDR2 FNYEAQ. V dropped 3 bases and J dropped 2; count of bases not matched to a gene: 6. This CDR3 is 15 amino acids long. CDR3 amino acids: CASSFSTTGNYGYTF. CDR3 coding DNA: TGTGCCAGCAGCTTTTCTACGACAGGGAACTATGGCTACACCTTC.

V gene TRBV4-3 combines with J gene TRBJ2-7; no firm D call. Germline-derived CDR1 and CDR2 are LGHNA and YSLEER. The V and J ends lost 0 bases and 0 bases respectively, with 18 bases between them. CDR3 size: 18 residues. CDR3 sequence reads: CASSQETAYKSSSYEQYF. In DNA, the CDR3 is TGCGCCAGCAGCCAAGAGACCGCGTACAAGTCGAGCTCCTACGAGCAGTACTTC.

The rearrangement uses TRBV15 and TRBJ1-1; D gene unclear. V lost 0 bases to trimming and J lost 4 bases, with 12 bases between them. The CDR3 loop spans 15 amino acids. From germline, CDR1 is LNHNV and CDR2 YYDKDF (reference sequence). CDR3 sequence: CATSRDPNTGTEAFF. CDR3 nucleotides: TGTGCCACCAGCAGAGATCCTAACACCGGCACTGAAGCTTTCTTT. The entire variable domain, with the rest obtained from reference TRBV15 and TRBJ1-1, is as follows: DAMVIQNPRYQVTQFGKPVTLSCSQTLNHNVMYWYQQKSSQAPKLLFHYYDKDFNNEADTPDNFQSRRPNTSFCFLDIRSPGLGDTAMYLCATSRDPNTGTEAFFGQGTRLTVV.

The CDR3 bases are TGTGCCTGGAGTGGAAGGGGGAGAACTATCTACGAGCAGTACTTC. Translating gives CAWSGRGRTIYEQYF. The genes are TRBV30 and TRBJ2-7; D is possibly TRBD1 (6 bases). The germline V and J ends were trimmed by 1 base and 3 bases, with 16 bases remaining between them. This CDR3 spans 15 amino acids. The germline gives CDR1 GTSNPN, CDR2 SVGIG (reference sequence).

The chain combines TRBV30 with TRBJ1-4; D gene uncertain. This CDR3 is 13 amino acids long. V shed 0 bases and J shed 7 bases, with 9 bases lying between them. Germline values: CDR1 GTSNPN, CDR2 SVGIG (reference sequence). The CDR3 here is CAWSVGFGEKLFF. CDR3 bases: TGTGCCTGGAGTGTAGGGTTCGGTGAAAAACTGTTTTTT.

The chain recombines TRBV5-4 with TRBJ1-2; D is undetermined. Germline V lookup: CDR1 SGHNT, CDR2 YYREEE (reference sequence). Trimming took off 0 bases at V and 3 bases at J, with 9 bases between the two ends. The CDR3 extends over 14 amino acids. As DNA, the CDR3 is TGTGCCAGCAGCTTGGCGAGGGAGTACTATGGCTACACCTTC. Translation: CASSLAREYYGYTF.

The genes are TRBV7-2 and TRBJ2-5; D is uncertain. V was pared by 3 bases and J by 2 bases, with 7 bases between. CDR1 is SGHTA and CDR2 is FQGNSA in the germline V gene. The CDR3 loop spans 13 amino acids. CDR3 DNA sequence: TGTGCCAGCAGCTTCCAACCTCAAGAGACCCAGTACTTC. Its translation is CASSFQPQETQYF.

V and J are TRBV5-6 and TRBJ1-5; D remains ambiguous. The CDR3 runs to 14 residues. Trimming removed 1 base from V and 1 base from J, with 6 bases in between. The germline V gene has CDR1 SGHDT and CDR2 YYEEEE. As DNA, the CDR3 is TGTGCCAGCAGCTTGCAAATCAGCAATCAGCCCCAGCATTTT. Translating it yields CASSLQISNQPQHF.

This chain connects TRBV7-8 to TRBJ2-5, with D hard to call. V was clipped by 6 bases and J by 2 bases, with 13 bases between them. The V gene's germline CDR1 is SGHVS and CDR2 FQNEAQ. The CDR3 is 14 amino acids. The CDR3 sequence: CASRSWMIQETQYF. The DNA for the CDR3 is TGTGCCAGCAGGTCCTGGATGATACAAGAGACCCAGTACTTC.

As to this clone: This may be a read error, as it is one base from a much larger clone. The chain uses TRBV11-2 and TRBJ2-1, with D unclear. Per germline, CDR1 SGHAT and CDR2 FQNNGV. This CDR3 is built from 11 residues. V lost 6 bases and J 4 bases, leaving 4 bases between the germline ends. The CDR3 is CASRSYNEQFF. CDR3 sequence (DNA): TGTGCCAGCAGGTCTTACAATGAGCAGTTCTTC.

The rearrangement uses TRBV10-3 and TRBJ2-7; D unresolved. CDR3 size: 12 residues. The V end was cut by 1 base, the J end by 6 bases, with 7 bases between. Per the germline V gene, CDR1 is ENHRY and CDR2 is SYGVKD. CDR3 amino acids: CAISEWVGEQYF. In DNA form, the CDR3 reads TGTGCCATCAGTGAGTGGGTTGGCGAGCAGTACTTC.

This clone was found once. The chain carries TRBV5-1 and TRBJ2-1; TRBD2 agrees at 10 bases. This CDR3 region has 19 residues. Germline V gives CDR1 SGHRS, CDR2 YFSETQ. J lost 1 base, V lost 1 base, and 11 bases had no gene match. The CDR3 loop is CASSLWPRASGSSYNEQFF. CDR3 nucleotides: TGCGCCAGCAGCTTGTGGCCGAGGGCTAGCGGGAGTTCCTACAATGAGCAGTTCTTC.

The gene calls are TRBV9 and TRBJ1-2; tentatively, D is TRBD1 (6 bases). The CDR3 has 13 residues. V was clipped by 3 bases and J by 2 bases, with 8 bases between them. The germline V gene has CDR1 SGDLS and CDR2 YYNGEE. In nucleotides, the CDR3 is TGTGCCAGCAGCGCGACAGGAAACTATGGCTACACCTTC. Translation gives CASSATGNYGYTF.

This clone occurred a few times. The chain joins TRBV29-1 to TRBJ2-5; unclear D gene. The germline V gene has CDR1 SQVTM and CDR2 ANQGSEA. The CDR3 has 13 residues. Trimming took off 5 bases at V and 2 bases at J, with 12 bases between the two ends. The CDR3 protein is CSVRHGRQETQYF. The CDR3 DNA reads TGCAGCGTTCGACATGGCCGACAAGAGACCCAGTACTTC. The whole variable domain, filled in from reference TRBV29-1 and TRBJ2-5, reads SAVISQKPSRDICQRGTSLTIQCQVDSQVTMMFWYRQQPGQSLTLIATANQGSEATYESGFVIDKFPISRPNLTFSTLTVSNMSPEDSSIYLCSVRHGRQETQYFGPGTRLLVL.

This clone was recorded a few times. The chain employs TRBV27 and TRBJ1-4; maybe TRBD1 (6 bases). V was pared by 3 bases and J by 10 bases, with 12 bases between. The CDR3 runs 13 residues. Germline values: CDR1 MNHEY, CDR2 SMNVEV (reference sequence). CDR3 coding DNA: TGTGCCAGCAGTTTGCCAGCACAGGGAAAACTGTTTTTT. As protein: CASSLPAQGKLFF.

The chain recombines TRBV4-2 with TRBJ1-5, with a weak D call TRBD1 (5 bases). The CDR3 covers 15 residues. Deletions cut 0 bases from V and 3 bases from J, with 9 bases between. From germline, CDR1 is LGHNA and CDR2 YNFKEQ. This chain's CDR3 is CASSQDRGFNQPQHF. The CDR3 region has the DNA TGTGCCAGCAGCCAAGATAGGGGTTTCAATCAGCCCCAGCATTTT.

The chain links TRBV19 to TRBJ1-2; D is possibly TRBD1 (6 bases). The CDR3 contains 16 residues. CDR1 LNHDA and CDR2 SQIVND come from the germline V gene (reference sequence). Trimming removed 5 bases at V and 0 bases at J, with 16 bases between. CDR3 nucleotide sequence: TGTGCCAGTAGTCCTTGGACAGAAATAGCTAACTATGGCTACACCTTC. It codes for CASSPWTEIANYGYTF.

This clone was detected only a few times. The chain joins TRBV29-1 to TRBJ1-4; 7 bases line up with TRBD1. The CDR3 totals 14 residues. V gave up 6 bases and J gave up 6 bases; unmatched junction bases: 10. In germline, CDR1 is SQVTM, CDR2 ANQGSEA. CDR3 DNA: TGCAGCGTCGGTCTGACAGGGCCGTATGAAAAACTGTTTTTT. This translates into CSVGLTGPYEKLFF. The full variable domain, rest sourced from reference TRBV29-1 and TRBJ1-4, is SAVISQKPSRDICQRGTSLTIQCQVDSQVTMMFWYRQQPGQSLTLIATANQGSEATYESGFVIDKFPISRPNLTFSTLTVSNMSPEDSSIYLCSVGLTGPYEKLFFGSGTQLSVL.

V usage is TRBV30 and J usage is TRBJ2-2; the D gene is possibly TRBD1 (5 bases). The CDR3 is 13 amino acids. Germline V gene lookup returns CDR1 GTSNPN and CDR2 SVGIG (reference sequence). V lost 1 base, J lost 7 bases, and 10 bases lay in between. CDR3 bases: TGTGCCTGGAGTGCGACAGTCCTCGGGGAGCTGTTTTTT. Its protein product is CAWSATVLGELFF.

This clone appeared a few times. The sample has other DNA sequences that encode this CDR3 too. The gene calls are TRBV20-1 and TRBJ2-5; the D is unclear. Germline V CDR1 and CDR2: DFQATT, SNEGSKA (reference sequence). V was clipped by 4 bases and J by 3 bases, with 6 bases between them. This CDR3 region has 11 residues. The CDR3 region is CSATGEETQYF. CDR3 DNA sequence: TGCAGTGCTACCGGAGAAGAGACCCAGTACTTC.

This clone has more than one count but fewer than ten. V is TRBV20-1 and J is TRBJ2-3, with D maybe TRBD2 (5 bases). Germline V gives CDR1 DFQATT, CDR2 SNEGSKA (reference sequence). The V end lost 7 bases, the J end lost 5 bases, and 10 bases lay between the germline ends. CDR3 length equals 11 residues. The CDR3 DNA reads TGCAGTGGGGAGTCGAAAGATACGCAGTATTTT. Translated, it gives CSGESKDTQYF.

This chain's CDR3 is CASSLDGHGELFF. The CDR3 DNA is TGTGCCAGCAGCTTGGACGGGCACGGGGAGCTGTTTTTT. This chain connects TRBV7-6 to TRBJ2-2; D unclear. CDR3 length: 13 residues. The V end was cut by 3 bases, the J end by 7 bases, with 9 bases between. Per the germline V gene, CDR1 is SGHVS and CDR2 is FNYEAQ.

The genes are TRBV30 and TRBJ1-1; the D is unclear. Per the germline V gene, CDR1 is GTSNPN and CDR2 is SVGIG (reference sequence). Trimming pared 4 bases from V and 2 bases from J, leaving 11 bases between. This CDR3 is built from 13 residues. CDR3 nucleotides: TGTGCCTGGAACTACCGGGTAAACACTGAAGCTTTCTTT. As protein: CAWNYRVNTEAFF.

The genes are TRBV7-9 and TRBJ2-3, with D perhaps TRBD1 or TRBD2 (5 bases each). The CDR3 has 15 residues. Trimming cost V 1 base and J 1 base, with 9 bases left between them. Germline loops: CDR1 SEHNR, CDR2 FQNEAQ (reference sequence). CDR3: CASSLGWDRTDTQYF. DNA for the CDR3: TGTGCCAGCAGCTTAGGATGGGACCGCACAGATACGCAGTATTTT.

This clone was recorded a few times. The chain uses TRBV9 and TRBJ2-5; tentatively, D is TRBD1 (6 bases). Trimming took 6 bases from V and 5 from J, leaving 17 bases between them. This CDR3 has 14 residues. The germline V gene encodes CDR1 SGDLS and CDR2 YYNGEE. This chain's CDR3 is CASTQGFGWETQYF. The CDR3 region has the DNA TGTGCCAGCACCCAGGGGTTCGGGTGGGAGACCCAGTACTTC.

Comments on this clone: This specimen includes other DNA sequences encoding the same CDR3. The J gene is TRBJ2-7, the V gene TRBV18; tentative D call: TRBD1 (5 bases). V lost 3 bases, J lost 2 bases, and 8 bases lay in between. The CDR3 runs to 13 residues. CDR1 and CDR2 from the germline V gene are KGHSH and LQKENI. The CDR3 nucleotides read TGTGCCAGCTCACCCCCAGGGCCCTACGAGCAGTACTTC. Translation: CASSPPGPYEQYF.

This clone was recorded only once. Other DNA sequences within the sample encode an identical CDR3. The chain carries TRBV5-1 and TRBJ2-7, with a weak D call TRBD2 (6 bases). The CDR3 totals 13 residues. Germline CDR1 and CDR2: SGHRS and YFSETQ. Trimming stripped 0 bases from V and 3 bases from J, with 7 bases between. The DNA for the CDR3 is TGCGCCAGCAGCTTGGGACTAGTCTACGAGCAGTACTTC. This gives the protein CASSLGLVYEQYF.

This clone was seen a handful of times. The V call is TRBV29-1, the J call TRBJ1-1; TRBD1 might be the D (5 bases). The V end was cut by 1 base, the J end by 1 base, with 13 bases between. Germline lookup yields CDR1 SQVTM and CDR2 ANQGSEA. The CDR3 sequence is 15 residues long. The CDR3 loop is CSVEGRRVRNTEAFF. CDR3 DNA sequence: TGCAGCGTTGAAGGGCGCAGGGTGAGGAACACTGAAGCTTTCTTT.

This clone was detected a few times. Within the sample, other DNA sequences also encode this same CDR3. The chain joins TRBV2 to TRBJ2-3; D is undetermined. V lost 4 bases and J lost 0, with 2 bases in between. The CDR3 has 12 residues. Per germline, CDR1 SNHLY and CDR2 FYNNEI. The CDR3 loop is CASSVSTDTQYF. The CDR3 bases are TGTGCCAGCAGTGTCAGCACAGATACGCAGTATTTT.

This chain links TRBV6-5 with TRBJ2-5, with D possibly being TRBD1 or TRBD2 (5 bases each). Germline V gives CDR1 MNHEY, CDR2 SVGAGI. V lost 5 bases and J 5 bases, leaving 18 bases between the germline ends. The CDR3 has 15 residues. CDR3 sequence (DNA): TGTGCCAGCAGTAGGTTCGACGGCTGGGGGGAGACCCAGTACTTC. The encoded protein is CASSRFDGWGETQYF.

This clone was seen more than once but under ten times. At the DNA level, this CDR3 is encoded by other sequences in the same sample as well. The genes are TRBV10-3 and TRBJ2-5; D is ambiguous. Germline V gene sequence: CDR1 ENHRY, CDR2 SYGVKD. The V end was cut by 0 bases, the J end by 1 base, with 6 bases between. There are 14 residues in the CDR3. The CDR3: CAISESVSQETQYF. CDR3 DNA: TGTGCCATCAGTGAGTCTGTGAGCCAAGAGACCCAGTACTTC.